What follows are 10 T cell receptor beta chains derived from one specimen sequenced in a study of blood T cells in healthy people across ages. A sample-barcoded 5' primer and a J-beta primer mix were used in a second PCR of roughly 6 to 11 cycles. TCRdb analysed the 5' RACE reads with MiXCR anew, one entry per CDR3 protein. The data hold about 1,000,000 distinct CDR3 sequences, with around 45% observed a single time. The sample was blood. Receptors were obtained from a woman in her sixties or seventies in good health.

Of note for this clonotype: A much bigger clone sits one base away, suggesting this may be a read error. DNA of the CDR3: TGTGCCAGCAACAAGACCGGGACTAGCGGGAGCTGGGATACGCAGTATTTT. The encoded protein is CASNKTGTSGSWDTQYF. This chain joins TRBV28 and TRBJ2-3, with TRBD2 matching 14 bases. Germline CDR1 reads MDHEN; CDR2 reads SYDVKM. The V and J ends lost 7 bases and 6 bases, in that order; junction bases with no gene match: 12. This CDR3 has 17 amino acids.

In its sample, this clonotype was seen a few times. The genes are TRBV10-3 and TRBJ1-2, with D unclear. Trimming left V 2 bases short and J 7 bases short, with 5 bases between. CDR1 is ENHRY and CDR2 is SYGVKD in the germline V gene. The CDR3 consists of 11 residues. CDR3 DNA: TGTGCCATCAGTGAGGGGTCTGGCTACACCTTC. Protein: CAISEGSGYTF.

This clonotype has ten or more counts. This chain links TRBV11-2 with TRBJ2-5; D might be TRBD2 (5 bases). The CDR3 is 15 residues long. Trimming took 3 bases from V and 2 from J, leaving 13 bases between them. Germline CDR1 is SGHAT and CDR2 is FQNNGV. The CDR3 DNA sequence: TGTGCCAGCAGCTTCGGGAACTCCCGGCAAGAGACCCAGTACTTC. Translation gives CASSFGNSRQETQYF.

This clonotype was counted a single time. This chain connects TRBV20-1 to TRBJ2-3; TRBD1 might be the D (5 bases). Germline loops: CDR1 DFQATT, CDR2 SNEGSKA (reference sequence). With 5 bases removed from V and 2 bases from J, the gap between germline ends came to 17 bases. The length of the CDR3 is 15 residues. The CDR3 DNA reads TGCAGTGCTCAATGGGCCAGGGATAACACAGATACGCAGTATTTT. Translated, it gives CSAQWARDNTDTQYF.

This sequence joins TRBV20-1 and TRBJ2-1; 14 bases line up with TRBD2. CDR1 is DFQATT and CDR2 is SNEGSKA in the germline V gene (reference sequence). J lost 9 bases, V lost 3 bases, and 7 bases had no gene match. This CDR3 comprises 15 residues. The CDR3 loop is CSARGLAGAGGEQFF. The CDR3 region has the DNA TGCAGTGCTAGGGGACTAGCGGGAGCCGGAGGTGAGCAGTTCTTC.

The chain uses TRBV4-1 and TRBJ1-4; the D gene is possibly TRBD1 (6 bases). The CDR3 extends over 15 amino acids. The V end was cut by 4 bases, the J end by 4 bases, with 13 bases between. CDR1 is MGHRA and CDR2 is YSYEKL in the germline V gene. Here the CDR3 reads CASSRTGTNNEKLFF. CDR3 nucleotide sequence: TGCGCCAGCAGCCGCACCGGGACAAATAATGAAAAACTGTTTTTT.

The V call is TRBV2, the J call TRBJ2-7, with 7 bases matching TRBD2. After removal of 8 bases from V and 10 bases from J, the junction contained 11 bases not matched to a gene. The CDR3 sequence is 12 residues long. The germline CDR1 and CDR2 sequences are SNHLY and FYNNEI. As DNA, the CDR3 is TGTGCCAGCGCCACGGGGGGAGTAGCTCAGTACTTC. It is translated as CASATGGVAQYF.

The V and J genes are TRBV28 and TRBJ1-2, with D possibly TRBD1 on 6 matching bases. V was cut by 4 bases and J by 8 bases, with 14 bases left in between. The CDR3 spans 13 residues. Germline CDR1 is MDHEN and CDR2 is SYDVKM. The CDR3: CASSSSGVRGYTF. CDR3 DNA sequence: TGTGCCAGCAGTTCTTCAGGGGTCCGGGGCTACACCTTC.

The V gene is TRBV12-3 or TRBV12-4, the J gene TRBJ2-1; perhaps TRBD2 as D (5 bases). This CDR3 contains 16 residues. The germline V and J ends were trimmed by 4 bases and 0 bases, with 13 bases remaining between them. CDR3 residues: CASSSIRGSSYNEQFF. CDR3 coding DNA: TGTGCCAGCAGTTCCATTCGCGGGTCCTCCTACAATGAGCAGTTCTTC.

V gene TRBV29-1 combines with J gene TRBJ2-1, with 8 bases identical to TRBD1. In germline, CDR1 is SQVTM, CDR2 ANQGSEA. This CDR3 has 13 residues. The junction had 2 bases not matched to a gene; V was cut back by 2 bases and J by 5 bases. CDR3 sequence: CSVERDRNNEQFF. The CDR3 coding sequence is TGCAGCGTTGAACGGGACAGGAACAATGAGCAGTTCTTC.